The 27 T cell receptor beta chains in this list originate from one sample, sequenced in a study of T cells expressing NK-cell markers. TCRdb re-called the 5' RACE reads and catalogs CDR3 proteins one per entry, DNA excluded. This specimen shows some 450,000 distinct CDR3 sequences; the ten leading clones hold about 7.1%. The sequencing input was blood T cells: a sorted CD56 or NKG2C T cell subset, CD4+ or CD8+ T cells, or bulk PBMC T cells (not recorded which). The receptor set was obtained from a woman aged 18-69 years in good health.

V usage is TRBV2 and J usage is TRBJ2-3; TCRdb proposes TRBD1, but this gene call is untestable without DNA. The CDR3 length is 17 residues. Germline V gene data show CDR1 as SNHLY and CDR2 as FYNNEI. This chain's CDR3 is CASRSRRGWGGTDTQYF.

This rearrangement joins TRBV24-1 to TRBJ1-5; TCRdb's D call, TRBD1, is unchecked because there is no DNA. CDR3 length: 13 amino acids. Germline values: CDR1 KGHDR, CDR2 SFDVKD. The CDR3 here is CATSDLGGQPQHF.

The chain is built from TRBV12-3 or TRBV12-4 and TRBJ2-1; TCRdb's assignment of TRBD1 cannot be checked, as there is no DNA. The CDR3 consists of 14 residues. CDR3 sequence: CASSPGTTYNEQFF.

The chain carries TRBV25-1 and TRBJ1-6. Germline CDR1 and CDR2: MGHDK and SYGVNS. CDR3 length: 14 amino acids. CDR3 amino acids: CASSEWVGSGPLHF.

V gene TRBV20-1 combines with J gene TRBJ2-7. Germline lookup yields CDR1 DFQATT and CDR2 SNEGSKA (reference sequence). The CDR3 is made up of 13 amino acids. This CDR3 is CSARDGRAYEQYF.

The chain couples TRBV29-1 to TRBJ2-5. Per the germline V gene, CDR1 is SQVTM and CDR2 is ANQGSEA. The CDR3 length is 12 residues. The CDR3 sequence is CSVSSGQETQYF.

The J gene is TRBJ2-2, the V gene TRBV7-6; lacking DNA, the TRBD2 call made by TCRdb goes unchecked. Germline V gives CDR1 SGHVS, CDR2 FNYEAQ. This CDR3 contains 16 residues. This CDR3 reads CASSGRLADNTGELFF.

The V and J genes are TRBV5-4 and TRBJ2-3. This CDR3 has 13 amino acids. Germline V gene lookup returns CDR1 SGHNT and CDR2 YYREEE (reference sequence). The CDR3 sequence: CASSFQETDTQYF. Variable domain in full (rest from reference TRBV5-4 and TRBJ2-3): ETGVTQSPTHLIKTRGQQVTLRCSSQSGHNTVSWYQQALGQGPQFIFQYYREEENGRGNFPPRFSGLQFPNYSSELNVNALELDDSALYLCASSFQETDTQYFGPGTRLTVL.

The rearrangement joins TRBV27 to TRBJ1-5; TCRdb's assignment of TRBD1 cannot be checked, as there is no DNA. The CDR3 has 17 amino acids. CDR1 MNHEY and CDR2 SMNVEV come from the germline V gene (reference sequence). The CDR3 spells CASSPPGRGQHNQPQHF.

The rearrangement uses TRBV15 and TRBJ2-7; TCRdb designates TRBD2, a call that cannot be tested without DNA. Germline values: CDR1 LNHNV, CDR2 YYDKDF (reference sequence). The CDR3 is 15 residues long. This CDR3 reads CATSRETSGSYEQYF.

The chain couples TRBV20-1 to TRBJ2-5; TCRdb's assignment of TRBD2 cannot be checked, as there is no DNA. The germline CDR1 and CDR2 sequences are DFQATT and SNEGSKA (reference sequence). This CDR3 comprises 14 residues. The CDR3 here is CSASISGRRETQYF.

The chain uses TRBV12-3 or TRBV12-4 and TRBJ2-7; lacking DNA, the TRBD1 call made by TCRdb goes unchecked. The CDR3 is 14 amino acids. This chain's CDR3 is CASSGQVSSYEQYF.

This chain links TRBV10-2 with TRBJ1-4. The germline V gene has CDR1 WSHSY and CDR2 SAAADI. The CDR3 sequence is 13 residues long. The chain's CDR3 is CASMARGNEKLFF.

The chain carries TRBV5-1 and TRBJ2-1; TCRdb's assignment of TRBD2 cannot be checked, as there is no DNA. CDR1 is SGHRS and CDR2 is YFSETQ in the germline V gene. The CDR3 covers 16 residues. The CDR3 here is CASSARLAGTYNEQFF.

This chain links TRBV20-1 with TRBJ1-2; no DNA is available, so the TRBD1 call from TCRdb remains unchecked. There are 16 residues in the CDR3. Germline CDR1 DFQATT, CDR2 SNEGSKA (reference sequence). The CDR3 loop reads CSARERGSQGADGYTF.

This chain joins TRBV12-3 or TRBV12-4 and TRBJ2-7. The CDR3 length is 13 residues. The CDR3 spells CASSLTKSYEQYF.

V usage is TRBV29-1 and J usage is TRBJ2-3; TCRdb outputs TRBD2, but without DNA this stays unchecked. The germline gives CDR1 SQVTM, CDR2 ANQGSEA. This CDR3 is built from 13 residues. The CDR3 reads CSGSSGAGGTQYF.

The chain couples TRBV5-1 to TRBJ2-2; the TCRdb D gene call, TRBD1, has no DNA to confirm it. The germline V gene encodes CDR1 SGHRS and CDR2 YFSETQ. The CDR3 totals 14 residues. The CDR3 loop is CASRQQGPTGELFF. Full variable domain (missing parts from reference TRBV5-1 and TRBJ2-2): KAGVTQTPRYLIKTRGQQVTLSCSPISGHRSVSWYQQTPGQGLQFLFEYFSETQRNKGNFPGRFSGRQFSNSRSEMNVSTLELGDSALYLCASRQQGPTGELFFGEGSRLTVL.

CDR3 sequence reads: CASSGTPRYGYTF. The V gene is TRBV5-1, the J gene TRBJ1-2. The V gene's germline CDR1 is SGHRS and CDR2 YFSETQ. This CDR3 region has 13 residues.

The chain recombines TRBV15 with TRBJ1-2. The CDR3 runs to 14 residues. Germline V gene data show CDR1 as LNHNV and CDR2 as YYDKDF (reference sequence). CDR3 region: CATSREENSGGYTF.

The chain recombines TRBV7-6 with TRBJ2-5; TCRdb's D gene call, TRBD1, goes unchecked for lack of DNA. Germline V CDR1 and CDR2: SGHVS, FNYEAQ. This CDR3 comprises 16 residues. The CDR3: CASSLASPGGGETQYF.

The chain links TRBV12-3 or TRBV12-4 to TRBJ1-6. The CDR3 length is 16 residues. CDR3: CASTIIRGSYNSPLHF.

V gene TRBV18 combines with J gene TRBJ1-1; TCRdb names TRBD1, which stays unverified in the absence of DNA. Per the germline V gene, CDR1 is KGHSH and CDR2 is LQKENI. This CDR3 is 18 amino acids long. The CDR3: CASSPLNPRGQMNTEAFF.

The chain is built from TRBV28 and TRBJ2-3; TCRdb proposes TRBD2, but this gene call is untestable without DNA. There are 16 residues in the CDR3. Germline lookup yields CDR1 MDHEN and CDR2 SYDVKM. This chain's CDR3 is CASSRLLAGTTDTQYF.

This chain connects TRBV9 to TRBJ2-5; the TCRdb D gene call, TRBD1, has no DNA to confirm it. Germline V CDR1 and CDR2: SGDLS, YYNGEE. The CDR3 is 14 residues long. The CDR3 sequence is CASSVAQGEKTQYF.

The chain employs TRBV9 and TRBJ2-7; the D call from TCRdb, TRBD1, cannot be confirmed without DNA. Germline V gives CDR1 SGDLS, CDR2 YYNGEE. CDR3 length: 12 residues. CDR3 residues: CASSADISEQYF. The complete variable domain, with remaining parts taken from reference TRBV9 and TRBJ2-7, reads DSGVTQTPKHLITATGQRVTLRCSPRSGDLSVYWYQQSLDQGLQFLIQYYNGEERAKGNILERFSAQQFPDLHSELNLSSLELGDSALYFCASSADISEQYFGPGTRLTVT.

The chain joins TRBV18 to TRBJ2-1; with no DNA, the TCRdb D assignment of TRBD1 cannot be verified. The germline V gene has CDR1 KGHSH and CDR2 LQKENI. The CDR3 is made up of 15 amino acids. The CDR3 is CASSHRETSYNEQFF.